This entry is about one TCR beta chain. Its target is unknown. The CDR3 totals 13 residues. Germline V gene sequence: CDR1 SGHKS, CDR2 YYEKEE (reference sequence). Trimming pared 4 bases from V and 2 bases from J, leaving 9 bases between. The data were obtained in a study of cytomegalovirus exposure and HLA in healthy donors. Whole-study findings and limits: Common viral pathogens (according to a later analysis) appeared linked to several of the most significant clusters. When analyzed later, the rates of TCR association showed variation by HLA locus, with DRB1 the most and HLA-C the fewest. Looking again later, the authors saw that most CMV-associated TCR beta chains seemed HLA-restricted. In a later analysis, TCR beta V- and J-gene trimming was associated with a missense DCLRE1C variant.

The study ran its PCR with 60 Vbeta and 13 Jbeta primers. Sequencing was performed with immunoSEQ multiplex PCR; in TCRdb, only in-frame clones are kept and a portion is missing. The sample records about 170,000 clones, 85% being singletons. Specimen: PBMCs. This sequence was found in a man aged 18 to 29 in good health and CMV-seropositive. This chain links TRBV5-5 with TRBJ1-1; D not resolved. The CDR3 region is CASSRDINTEAFF. The CDR3 DNA reads TGTGCCAGCAGCCGAGACATAAACACTGAAGCTTTCTTT.